Shown below are 11 T cell receptor beta chains from a single sample sequenced in a study of blood T cell repertoires in COVID-19 (dated by TCRdb to about 2020). The method was the immunoSEQ multiplex PCR assay. Sourced from immuneACCESS, this table was stored by TCRdb with only in-frame sequences that have V and J called. A share of the clones is absent; for the studies checked, an unresolved V gene accounts for under half, and the remainder has no known explanation. The sample table records 150,000 to 200,000 clones; 80% to 95% of these occur just once. The ten largest make up approximately 0.5% of the sample. Sequencing was performed on peripheral blood. These receptors were collected from a man aged 45-65 years with acute or convalescent COVID-19.

This sequence joins TRBV19 and TRBJ1-2; D gene unclear. Germline CDR1 and CDR2: LNHDA and SQIVND (reference sequence). V was trimmed by 3 bases and J by 0 bases, leaving 14 bases between them. The CDR3 is made up of 16 amino acids. CDR3 DNA sequence: TGTGCCAGTAGTATTGAGGGCCGGAGGGCTAACTATGGCTACACCTTC. Translation: CASSIEGRRANYGYTF.

CDR3 loop: CAISESSSGGELFF. In DNA form, the CDR3 reads TGTGCCATCAGTGAGTCGAGTTCGGGGGGGGAGCTGTTTTTT. The rearrangement joins TRBV10-3 to TRBJ2-2; D might be TRBD2 (5 bases). CDR3 length: 14 residues. Germline-derived CDR1 and CDR2 are ENHRY and SYGVKD. V lost 0 bases to trimming and J lost 8 bases, with 10 bases between them.

The chain joins TRBV10-3 to TRBJ2-1; 7 positions agree with TRBD1. V shed 2 bases and J 7 bases; nucleotides not matched to a gene: 5. Germline CDR1 reads ENHRY; CDR2 reads SYGVKD. The CDR3 is made up of 14 amino acids. The CDR3 is CAISETGEGNEQFF. The CDR3 bases are TGTGCCATCAGTGAGACAGGGGAAGGTAATGAGCAGTTCTTC.

V and J are TRBV10-3 and TRBJ1-2, with TRBD1 matching over 8 bases. Germline CDR1 and CDR2: ENHRY and SYGVKD. V lost 0 bases to trimming and J lost 3 bases; unmatched junction nucleotides: 6. The CDR3 has 16 amino acids. The CDR3 coding sequence is TGTGCCATCAGTGAGTCCAGGACAGGGTCGGACTATGGCTACACCTTC. This codes for CAISESRTGSDYGYTF.

This chain joins TRBV5-1 and TRBJ2-3; no reliable D call. The CDR3 loop spans 14 amino acids. CDR1 SGHRS and CDR2 YFSETQ come from the germline V gene. The V end lost 1 base, the J end lost 2 bases, and 8 bases lay between the germline ends. CDR3 coding DNA: TGCGCCAGCAGCTTGATGTCCATCACAGATACGCAGTATTTT. Protein sequence: CASSLMSITDTQYF.

This clone was detected once. This sequence joins TRBV19 and TRBJ1-3, with unresolved D. This CDR3 is built from 13 residues. Germline V CDR1 and CDR2: LNHDA, SQIVND (reference sequence). V was cut by 3 bases and J by 5 bases, with 8 bases left in between. For the CDR3, the DNA is TGTGCCAGTAGTATTAGAAGAAGAAACACCATATATTTT. It translates to CASSIRRRNTIYF.

This chain links TRBV7-2 with TRBJ1-6; the D gene is possibly TRBD1 (5 bases). The germline V gene has CDR1 SGHTA and CDR2 FQGNSA. This CDR3 spans 17 amino acids. The ends were cut back, 1 base at V and 0 bases at J, with 10 bases in the middle. CDR3 residues: CASSLGRGSSYNSPLHF. DNA of the CDR3: TGTGCCAGCAGCTTAGGGCGGGGGAGCTCCTATAATTCACCCCTCCACTTT. The full variable domain, its missing parts supplied by reference TRBV7-2 and TRBJ1-6, is GAGVSQSPSNKVTEKGKDVELRCDPISGHTALYWYRQSLGQGLEFLIYFQGNSAPDKSGLPSDRFSAERTGGSVSTLTIQRTQQEDSAVYLCASSLGRGSSYNSPLHFGNGTRLTVT.

The V call is TRBV3-1 (or the pseudogene TRBV3-2), the J call TRBJ2-7; D is uncertain. This CDR3 region has 11 residues. Looked up from germline, CDR1 is LGHDT and CDR2 is YNNKEL (reference sequence). Between the trimmed V and J ends, which lost 5 bases and 4 bases, there was a span of 6 bases. CDR3 loop: CASSYLYEQYF. As DNA, the CDR3 is TGTGCCAGCAGCTACTTGTACGAGCAGTACTTC.

V is TRBV7-9 and J is TRBJ1-6; 10 bases are shared with TRBD1. The germline gives CDR1 SEHNR, CDR2 FQNEAQ (reference sequence). With 1 base clipped from V and 7 bases from J, the junction kept 7 bases outside the gene matches. This CDR3 comprises 17 residues. The CDR3 region is CASSLGGTGVANSPLHF. The DNA of the CDR3 is TGTGCCAGCAGCTTAGGTGGGACAGGGGTAGCCAATTCACCCCTCCACTTT. The full variable domain, with the rest looked up from reference TRBV7-9 and TRBJ1-6, is DTGVSQNPRHKITKRGQNVTFRCDPISEHNRLYWYRQTLGQGPEFLTYFQNEAQLEKSRLLSDRFSAERPKGSFSTLEIQRTEQGDSAMYLCASSLGGTGVANSPLHFGNGTRLTVT.

The J gene is TRBJ1-5, the V gene TRBV3-1 (or the pseudogene TRBV3-2); a weak D match, TRBD1 (5 bases). The CDR3 extends over 15 amino acids. V was shortened by 3 bases and J by 1 base, with 10 bases between the two germline ends. In germline, CDR1 is LGHDT, CDR2 YNNKEL (reference sequence). CDR3 coding DNA: TGTGCCAGCAGCCATGATGGGGGGAGCAATCAGCCCCAGCATTTT. Protein sequence: CASSHDGGSNQPQHF.

The CDR3 spells CASSYGQTKNEKLFF. In DNA, the CDR3 is TGTGCCAGCAGCTACGGACAGACCAAAAATGAAAAACTGTTTTTT. The rearrangement links TRBV7-2 to TRBJ1-4; tentatively, D is TRBD1 (6 bases). V lost 4 bases, J lost 5 bases, and 14 bases lay in between. The germline V gene encodes CDR1 SGHTA and CDR2 FQGNSA. This CDR3 region has 15 residues. Full variable domain (rest looked up from reference TRBV7-2 and TRBJ1-4): GAGVSQSPSNKVTEKGKDVELRCDPISGHTALYWYRQSLGQGLEFLIYFQGNSAPDKSGLPSDRFSAERTGGSVSTLTIQRTQQEDSAVYLCASSYGQTKNEKLFFGSGTQLSVL.